The text below deals with one TCR beta chain. Its antigen remains unknown. The data are from a study of human T cells and chemical hapten exposure. Overall study: Per-sample TCR yield variability stemmed mainly from small pooled library volume differences. Study results and limitations: DPC sensitization left the count of TCRs above 1 in 1000 unchanged.

Individual cDNA molecules received unique molecular identifiers in the library. As originally analysed: A per-sample median of roughly 100,000 TCRs was observed, with a range of about 23,224 to 750,000. Each CDR3 protein gets one entry after TCRdb re-called the 5' RACE reads with MiXCR. These V and J calls are TCRdb output, not the study's own analysis. The sample includes under 100,000 distinct CDR3 sequences, about 15% of them seen just once. The V and J ends lost 1 base and 0 bases respectively, with 11 bases between them. Germline CDR1 and CDR2: SGHDT and YYEEEE. This CDR3 has 15 amino acids. Unfractionated whole blood was the source from which total RNA was extracted.

The chain joins TRBV5-6 to TRBJ2-7; tentatively, D is TRBD1 or TRBD2 (5 bases each). The clonotype was recovered from a female donor in good health. The CDR3: CASSLFSGTSYEQYF. The DNA for the CDR3 is TGTGCCAGCAGCTTGTTTTCCGGGACCTCCTACGAGCAGTACTTC.